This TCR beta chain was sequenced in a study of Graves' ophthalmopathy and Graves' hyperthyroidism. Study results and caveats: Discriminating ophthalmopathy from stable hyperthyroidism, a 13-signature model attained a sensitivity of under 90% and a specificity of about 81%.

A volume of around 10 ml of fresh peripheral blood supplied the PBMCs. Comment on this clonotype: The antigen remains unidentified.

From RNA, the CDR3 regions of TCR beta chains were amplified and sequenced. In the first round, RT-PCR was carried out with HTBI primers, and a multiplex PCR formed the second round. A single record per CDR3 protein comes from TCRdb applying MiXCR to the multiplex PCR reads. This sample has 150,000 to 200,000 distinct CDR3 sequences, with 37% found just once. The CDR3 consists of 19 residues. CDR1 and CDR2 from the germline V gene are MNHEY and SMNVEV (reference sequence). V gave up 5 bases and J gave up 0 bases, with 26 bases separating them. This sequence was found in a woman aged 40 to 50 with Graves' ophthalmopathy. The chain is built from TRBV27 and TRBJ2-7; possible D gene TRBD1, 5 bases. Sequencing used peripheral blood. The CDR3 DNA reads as TGTGCCAGCAGTGCTATCTTACAGGAGAGGAGACTTTACTCCTACGAGCAGTACTTC. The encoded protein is CASSAILQERRLYSYEQYF.